These 8 T cell receptor beta chains originate from one sample sequenced in a study of blood T cell repertoires in COVID-19 (dated by TCRdb to about 2020). The library was prepared using the immunoSEQ multiplex PCR assay. The table comes from immuneACCESS by way of TCRdb, which keeps in-frame sequences with V and J called. Part of the clones is missing from these tables; in studies checked, under half for an unresolved V gene and the rest for unknown reasons. The sample profile shows about 390,000 clones; roughly 86% of them were found once. The top ten constitute about 2.3% of the sample. The sample was peripheral blood. Source of these receptors: a woman aged 55 to 70 with COVID-19, enrolled during active disease.

This clone occurred many times. The CDR3 loop reads CASGQGAEHGYTF. DNA of the CDR3: TGTGCCAGCGGACAGGGGGCGGAGCATGGCTACACCTTC. The J gene is TRBJ1-2, the V gene TRBV2; 11 bases line up with TRBD1. The CDR3 sequence is 13 residues long. Trimming removed 8 bases from V and 6 bases from J; junction bases left unmatched: 5. Germline V CDR1 and CDR2: SNHLY, FYNNEI.

CDR3 nucleotides: TGTGCCAGCAGCGTAGGAGGGCTCTCCTACGAGCAGTACTTC. This codes for CASSVGGLSYEQYF. The chain links TRBV9 to TRBJ2-7; weak D call: TRBD2 (5 bases). This CDR3 contains 14 residues. V was clipped by 0 bases and J by 0 bases, with 7 bases between them. Germline-derived CDR1 and CDR2 are SGDLS and YYNGEE. Filled out from reference TRBV9 and TRBJ2-7, the complete variable domain reads DSGVTQTPKHLITATGQRVTLRCSPRSGDLSVYWYQQSLDQGLQFLIQYYNGEERAKGNILERFSAQQFPDLHSELNLSSLELGDSALYFCASSVGGLSYEQYFGPGTRLTVT.

The V and J genes are TRBV5-4 and TRBJ1-1; 7 bases fit TRBD1. V lost 3 bases to trimming and J lost 4 bases; unmatched junction nucleotides: 9. CDR1 is SGHNT, CDR2 YYREEE, per germline (reference sequence). The length of the CDR3 is 15 residues. Here the CDR3 DNA reads TGTGCCAGCAGCTCGGACAGGAGCCTAGCCACTGAAGCTTTCTTT. Translating it yields CASSSDRSLATEAFF.

The CDR3 reads CASSPEQGRNEQYF. The CDR3 DNA is TGTGCCAGCTCACCGGAACAGGGAAGGAACGAGCAGTACTTC. V is TRBV18 and J is TRBJ2-7, with D perhaps TRBD1 (6 bases). This CDR3 region has 14 residues. V was clipped by 3 bases and J by 5 bases, with 14 bases between them. Germline loops: CDR1 KGHSH, CDR2 LQKENI.

The chain links TRBV29-1 to TRBJ2-2; 9 bases are a match to TRBD1. The germline V gene encodes CDR1 SQVTM and CDR2 ANQGSEA. Trimming cost V 6 bases and J 0 bases; bases outside gene matches: 5. The CDR3 covers 15 residues. This CDR3 reads CSVRRTGANTGELFF. CDR3 nucleotide sequence: TGCAGCGTCAGAAGGACAGGGGCGAACACCGGGGAGCTGTTTTTT.

The gene calls are TRBV28 and TRBJ1-2; no firm D call. CDR3 size: 17 residues. V was shortened by 6 bases and J by 1 base, with 21 bases between the two germline ends. Germline CDR1 is MDHEN and CDR2 is SYDVKM. Written as DNA, the CDR3 is TGTGCCAGCAGCCCCCTGGGCCTGAGCGGCCGTAACTATGGCTACACCTTC. Translated: CASSPLGLSGRNYGYTF.

The rearrangement joins TRBV1 to TRBJ2-7; the D call in the table, TRBD2, was not verified against the DNA. TRBV1 is described as a pseudogene. The CDR3 is 16 amino acids. The CDR3 loop is CTSSQDRASGGAEQYF. The DNA for the CDR3 is TGCACCAGCAGCCAAGATCGGGCTAGCGGGGGGGCTGAGCAGTACTTC.

This sequence joins TRBV3-1 (or the pseudogene TRBV3-2) and TRBJ1-6; D possibly corresponds to TRBD1 (6 bases). Looked up from germline, CDR1 is LGHDT and CDR2 is YNNKEL (reference sequence). V dropped 4 bases and J dropped 10 bases, with 8 bases sitting between them. The length of the CDR3 is 12 residues. The CDR3 DNA sequence: TGTGCCAGCAGCCGAGGACAGTCACCCCTCCACTTT. As protein: CASSRGQSPLHF.